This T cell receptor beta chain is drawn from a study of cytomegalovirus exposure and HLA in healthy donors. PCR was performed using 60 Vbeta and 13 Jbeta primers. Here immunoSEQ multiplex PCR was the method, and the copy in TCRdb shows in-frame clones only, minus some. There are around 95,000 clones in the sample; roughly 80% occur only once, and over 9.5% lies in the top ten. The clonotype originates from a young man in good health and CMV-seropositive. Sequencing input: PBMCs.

CDR3 in amino acids: CASSSTQGRPPLHF. DNA for the CDR3: TGTGCCAGCAGCTCGACACAGGGGAGGCCACCCCTCCACTTT. This chain joins TRBV6-4 and TRBJ1-6, with 7 bases identical to TRBD1. CDR1 and CDR2 from the germline V gene are MRHNA and SNTAGT. V lost 6 bases to trimming and J lost 11 bases; unmatched junction nucleotides: 10. The CDR3 extends over 14 amino acids.